One and the same sample provided the 6 T cell receptor beta chains below, sequenced in a study of OX40 agonist ivuxolimab in advanced cancers. Clones were read by immunoSEQ multiplex PCR, and TCRdb kept only the in-frame ones, dropping some. The sample has approximately 82,000 clones, 75% to 90% seen once. The source was CD4+ or CD8+ T cells sorted from blood, collected in a trial of the OX40 agonist ivuxolimab. The receptors stem from an adult with an advanced solid tumor such as melanoma, head and neck, liver or kidney cancer.

This clone was detected only once. The V gene is TRBV7-9, the J gene TRBJ1-2, with D possibly TRBD1 on 5 matching bases. Germline V gene lookup returns CDR1 SEHNR and CDR2 FQNEAQ (reference sequence). V was trimmed by 1 base and J by 7 bases, leaving 16 bases between them. CDR3 length: 15 residues. The CDR3 region is CASSLGQGGLGGYTF. The CDR3 coding sequence is TGTGCCAGCAGCTTAGGCCAGGGCGGCTTAGGTGGCTACACCTTC.

The DNA of the CDR3 is TGTGCCAGCAGCTTACAAGCGGGGGGCAAAGAGACCCAGTACTTC. This codes for CASSLQAGGKETQYF. The rearrangement links TRBV7-2 to TRBJ2-5; 9 bases agree with TRBD2. The CDR3 is 15 residues long. The V segment lost 2 bases and the J segment 3 bases; nucleotides outside the gene matches: 4. Germline lookup yields CDR1 SGHTA and CDR2 FQGNSA.

This clone was seen a single time. This rearrangement joins TRBV7-6 to TRBJ2-6, with 10 positions matching TRBD1. With 2 bases clipped from V and 2 bases from J, the junction kept 9 bases outside the gene matches. Per the germline V gene, CDR1 is SGHVS and CDR2 is FNYEAQ. The CDR3 spans 19 residues. As DNA, the CDR3 is TGTGCCAGCAGCTTAAGACCGAGACAGGGGGCCGCTGGGGCCAACGTCCTGACTTTC. It is translated as CASSLRPRQGAAGANVLTF.

The J gene is TRBJ1-6, the V gene TRBV19; no definite D call. Trimming took off 7 bases at V and 7 bases at J, with 14 bases between the two ends. CDR1 LNHDA and CDR2 SQIVND come from the germline V gene (reference sequence). This CDR3 has 14 amino acids. The CDR3 DNA is TGTGCCAGTATCGAAGGAGGGAGGAATTCACCCCTCCACTTT. Amino acids: CASIEGGRNSPLHF.

The CDR3 protein is CASTTGQGALYTEAFF. CDR3 DNA: TGTGCCAGCACCACAGGACAGGGGGCTCTTTACACTGAAGCTTTCTTT. This chain connects TRBV5-6 to TRBJ1-1, with 11 bases fitting TRBD1. Germline V gene sequence: CDR1 SGHDT, CDR2 YYEEEE. With V trimmed by 6 bases and J by 3 bases, 10 bases remained unmatched. The CDR3 loop spans 16 amino acids.

The V and J genes are TRBV5-3 and TRBJ2-5; 10 nucleotides agree with TRBD2. TRBV5-3 is noted as an ORF with a role that remains uncertain. The V and J ends lost 0 bases and 2 bases, in that order; junction bases with no gene match: 4. This CDR3 comprises 16 residues. The CDR3, as DNA: TGTGCCAGAAGCTTGGCCAAGACTAGCGGGCAAGAGACCCAGTACTTC. Its translation: CARSLAKTSGQETQYF.